These T cell receptor beta chains were read from a single sample in a study of blood T cell repertoires in COVID-19. Here immunoSEQ multiplex PCR was the method, and the copy in TCRdb shows in-frame clones only, minus some. The sample carries roughly 230,000 clones, approximately 80% recorded once. Sequencing was carried out using peripheral blood. Receptor source: a woman aged 45-65 years with acute or convalescent COVID-19. CDR3s include the opening cysteine and the closing phenylalanine or tryptophan. A D gene is named only where the DNA matches it firmly. Size is omitted from some rows. Given values are once, few, many or a class for expanded clones.

V gene,clone size,D gene,J gene,CDR3 length,CDR3 DNA,CDR3 protein
TRBV7-9,.,.,TRBJ2-3,14,TGTGCCAGCAGCTTGGAGGGGTCCACAGATACGCAGTATTTT,CASSLEGSTDTQYF
TRBV6-1,once,TRBD2,TRBJ2-3,15,TGTGCCAGCAGGGAAGCGGGAGGGTTCGCAGATACGCAGTATTTT,CASREAGGFADTQYF
TRBV10-3,.,.,TRBJ2-7,16,TGTGCCATCAGTGAGTCGGGTCGGAACGGGGGCTACGAGCAGTACTTC,CAISESGRNGGYEQYF
TRBV19,.,TRBD2,TRBJ2-5,14,TGTGCCAGTAGTCCTAGCGGGGGGGCGAGGACCCAGTACTTC,CASSPSGGARTQYF
TRBV5-1,.,TRBD1,TRBJ1-2,14,TGCGCCAGCAAGATGACAGGGTGGGGCTATGGCCACACCTTC,CASKMTGWGYGHTF
TRBV5-1,.,TRBD1,TRBJ2-3,15,TGCGCCAGCAGCTCACAGGGGCCTAGCACAGATACGCAGTATTTT,CASSSQGPSTDTQYF
TRBV4-3,.,.,TRBJ1-6,16,TGCGCCAGCAGCCAAGGTCGCGGATCCTATAATTCACCCCTCCACTTT,CASSQGRGSYNSPLHF
TRBV2,.,.,TRBJ2-2,12,TGTGCCAGCACCCTAAGTACCGGGGAGCTGTTTTTT,CASTLSTGELFF
TRBV28,few,TRBD2,TRBJ2-3,17,TGTGCCAGCAGTTTAGGGGGACTAGCGGATCTCACAGATACGCAGTATTTT,CASSLGGLADLTDTQYF
TRBV6-5,.,.,TRBJ1-5,15,TGTGCCAGCAGACTCTTATCCCATAGCAATCAGCCCCAGCATTTT,CASRLLSHSNQPQHF
TRBV19,.,TRBD2,TRBJ2-5,13,TGTGCCACCAACCCCGGCGGGAGAGAGACCCAGTACTTC,CATNPGGRETQYF
TRBV10-3,.,TRBD1,TRBJ2-5,13,TGTGCCATAAGTCCGGGACAGCAAGAGACCCAGTACTTC,CAISPGQQETQYF
TRBV11-2,few,.,TRBJ2-5,14,TGTGCCAGCAGCCCCAGCGGAAGTCAAGAGACCCAGTACTTC,CASSPSGSQETQYF
TRBV29-1,.,.,TRBJ1-4,13,TGCAGCGTTCGGACAACAACTAATGAAAAACTGTTTTTT,CSVRTTTNEKLFF
TRBV14,.,.,TRBJ1-1,13,TGTGCCAGCAGCCCTAGGCTGAACACTGAAGCTTTCTTT,CASSPRLNTEAFF
TRBV13,.,TRBD1,TRBJ1-6,15,TGTGCCAGCAGCAGAAAGAACTATGGACAGGGGGTCCTCCACTTT,CASSRKNYGQGVLHF
TRBV2,.,.,TRBJ1-4,11,TGTGCCAGCAGTGCTAGGGAAAAACTGTTTTTT,CASSAREKLFF
TRBV7-2,.,TRBD1,TRBJ1-2,16,TGTGCCAGCAGCTTAGACAGGGGGCGCCCTGGCTATGGCTACACCTTC,CASSLDRGRPGYGYTF